Below are 29 T cell receptor beta chains sequenced from a single sample in a study of regulatory T cells in long-lasting Graves disease. In building TCR beta libraries, iRepertoire HTBI primers were used together with Arm-PCR of CDR3 regions. MiXCR, applied by TCRdb to the multiplex PCR reads, yields one record per CDR3 protein. The table records under 450,000 distinct CDR3 sequences, roughly 25% of them present only once. Time point noted: persistent/refractory GD, antithyroid drugs over 5 years with positive TRAb. Researchers made the TCR library from RNA that was extracted from PBMCs. The specimen comprised peripheral blood mononuclear cells (PBMCs), sampled when the disease was refractory, from a patient treated with antithyroid drugs. Every receptor here comes from a woman aged 40 to 55 with Graves disease.

This sequence joins TRBV6-5 and TRBJ2-2; unclear D gene. This CDR3 has 14 residues. Trimming pared 0 bases from V and 1 base from J, leaving 3 bases between. Germline CDR1 reads MNHEY; CDR2 reads SVGAGI. The CDR3 nucleotides read TGTGCCAGCAGTTACTCGGAGAACACCGGGGAGCTGTTTTTT. This codes for CASSYSENTGELFF.

The chain employs TRBV27 and TRBJ2-5; D is perhaps TRBD1 (6 bases). V was shortened by 5 bases and J by 2 bases, with 12 bases between the two germline ends. The CDR3 has 14 residues. Germline CDR1 is MNHEY and CDR2 is SMNVEV (reference sequence). CDR3 loop: CASSKRGQQETQYF. DNA of the CDR3: TGTGCCAGCAGTAAACGGGGACAACAAGAGACCCAGTACTTC.

The table lists this clonotype with many counts. The chain uses TRBV6-1 and TRBJ1-5; D call uncertain. The V end lost 1 base, the J end lost 1 base, and 11 bases lay between the germline ends. The CDR3 is made up of 16 amino acids. Germline values: CDR1 MNHNS, CDR2 SASEGT. CDR3 amino acids: CASSEVGRLSNQPQHF. The CDR3 nucleotides are TGTGCCAGCAGTGAAGTCGGCAGACTAAGCAATCAGCCCCAGCATTTT.

The chain links TRBV11-2 to TRBJ2-1; D possibly corresponds to TRBD2 (6 bases). This CDR3 contains 17 residues. CDR1 SGHAT and CDR2 FQNNGV come from the germline V gene. V shed 1 base and J shed 7 bases, with 20 bases lying between them. The CDR3 region has the DNA TGTGCCAGCAGCTTAGCGAGACTAGTTGGAGATCCGAATGAGCAGTTCTTC. It is translated as CASSLARLVGDPNEQFF.

The rearrangement joins TRBV9 to TRBJ2-7; 7 bases are shared with TRBD1. Germline lookup yields CDR1 SGDLS and CDR2 YYNGEE. Trimming took 3 bases from V and 3 from J; bases not matched to a gene: 6. The CDR3 loop spans 14 amino acids. The CDR3 DNA reads as TGTGCCAGCAGCGCTCCGGGACAGAGCTACGAGCAGTACTTC. Its protein is CASSAPGQSYEQYF.

This clonotype has more than one count but fewer than ten. The V gene is TRBV27, the J gene TRBJ1-2, with 8 bases matching TRBD1. The length of the CDR3 is 13 residues. Trimming cost V 4 bases and J 7 bases; bases outside gene matches: 5. Per the germline V gene, CDR1 is MNHEY and CDR2 is SMNVEV (reference sequence). CDR3 region: CASSSAGGGGYTF. As DNA, the CDR3 is TGTGCCAGCAGTTCGGCAGGGGGCGGTGGCTACACCTTC.

This clonotype turned up a few times. The J gene is TRBJ2-4, the V gene TRBV12-3 or TRBV12-4, with D possibly being TRBD2 (6 bases). The CDR3 is 15 residues long. Trimming removed 3 bases from V and 5 bases from J, with 14 bases in between. CDR3 coding DNA: TGTGCCAGCAGTTTTCCCCCTAGCGCCGAAAACATTCAGTACTTC. This translates into CASSFPPSAENIQYF.

This clonotype appeared many times. CDR3 DNA sequence: TGTGCCAGCAGCTTATGGACAGCGGACTATGGCTACACCTTC. Translation gives CASSLWTADYGYTF. The chain has TRBV5-5 and TRBJ1-2; maybe TRBD1 (6 bases). The CDR3 contains 14 residues. V lost 2 bases and J lost 3, with 11 bases in between. The V gene's germline CDR1 is SGHKS and CDR2 YYEKEE (reference sequence). The full variable domain, completed using reference TRBV5-5 and TRBJ1-2, is DAGVTQSPTHLIKTRGQQVTLRCSPISGHKSVSWYQQVLGQGPQFIFQYYEKEERGRGNFPDRFSARQFPNYSSELNVNALLLGDSALYLCASSLWTADYGYTFGSGTRLTVV.

The J gene is TRBJ2-6, the V gene TRBV11-2, with 9 bases that match TRBD1. V lost 4 bases, J lost 0 bases, and 13 bases stayed unmatched. The CDR3 runs 20 residues. Germline V gene sequence: CDR1 SGHAT, CDR2 FQNNGV. The CDR3 sequence is CASSSPSRDRESSGANVLTF. The CDR3 DNA reads as TGTGCCAGCAGCTCCCCGTCTCGGGACAGGGAATCCTCTGGGGCCAACGTCCTGACTTTC.

In this sample, this clonotype turned up a few times. The chain carries TRBV20-1 and TRBJ2-1; D is uncertain. Germline CDR1 DFQATT, CDR2 SNEGSKA (reference sequence). The CDR3 totals 11 residues. Trimming removed 3 bases at V and 7 bases at J, with 7 bases between. CDR3 DNA: TGCAGTGCTAGGACATATAATGAGCAGTTCTTC. Protein: CSARTYNEQFF.

This clonotype was observed at least ten times. The chain recombines TRBV10-3 with TRBJ2-7; TRBD2 aligns across 11 bases. This CDR3 contains 15 residues. Germline values: CDR1 ENHRY, CDR2 SYGVKD. V was pared by 6 bases and J by 4 bases, with 8 bases of the junction left unmatched. The chain's CDR3 is CAIRVAGGLLYEQYF. CDR3 DNA sequence: TGTGCCATCAGGGTAGCGGGAGGGCTACTGTACGAGCAGTACTTC.

The DNA of the CDR3 is TGTGCCAGCAGCTTATCGGGGACCTCGCCTAATGAAAAACTGTTTTTT. Protein product: CASSLSGTSPNEKLFF. The rearrangement joins TRBV7-8 to TRBJ1-4; D is possibly TRBD1 (5 bases). In germline, CDR1 is SGHVS, CDR2 FQNEAQ. The CDR3 has 16 residues. V was pared by 2 bases and J by 3 bases, with 13 bases between.

This clonotype occurred many times. The CDR3 region has the DNA TGTGCCAGCAGTTTCCAGGACCTCCTCAATCTTAACTATGGCTACACCTTC. It is translated as CASSFQDLLNLNYGYTF. The chain couples TRBV28 to TRBJ1-2; no reliable D call. The CDR3 has 17 amino acids. CDR1 is MDHEN and CDR2 is SYDVKM in the germline V gene. Trimming shortened V by 3 bases and J by 1 base, and 18 bases separated the two germline ends.

This clonotype was recorded at least ten times. The rearrangement joins TRBV2 to TRBJ2-7, with D perhaps matching TRBD2 (7 bases). This CDR3 spans 12 amino acids. Germline CDR1 reads SNHLY; CDR2 reads FYNNEI. V gave up 7 bases and J gave up 4 bases, with 11 bases separating them. The CDR3 spells CASKGGVYEQYF. CDR3 nucleotide sequence: TGTGCCAGCAAGGGGGGGGTTTACGAGCAGTACTTC.

This clonotype was seen ten or more times. The V call is TRBV6-5, the J call TRBJ2-2, with D uncertain. The CDR3 spans 15 residues. The V gene lost 4 bases and the J gene lost 4 bases, with 13 bases spanning the gap. The germline gives CDR1 MNHEY, CDR2 SVGAGI. The CDR3 DNA sequence: TGTGCCAGCAGTTTCCAACAACTTGGCACCGGGGAGCTGTTTTTT. Amino acid sequence: CASSFQQLGTGELFF.

This chain connects TRBV20-1 to TRBJ2-7; D uncertain. V gave up 5 bases and J gave up 2 bases, with 22 bases separating them. The CDR3 has 16 residues. Germline-derived CDR1 and CDR2 are DFQATT and SNEGSKA (reference sequence). The CDR3 region has the DNA TGCAGTGCTCCGCTCAGGCGCAGAACTTACCCCTACGAGCAGTACTTC. It translates to CSAPLRRRTYPYEQYF.

The chain uses TRBV29-1 and TRBJ2-2; 8 bases are shared with TRBD1. The J segment lost 7 bases and the V segment lost 6 bases, leaving 10 bases of the junction unmatched. This CDR3 region has 14 residues. Germline V gene data show CDR1 as SQVTM and CDR2 as ANQGSEA. CDR3 in amino acids: CSVGTGGRGGELFF. The DNA of the CDR3 is TGCAGCGTCGGGACAGGAGGCCGGGGCGGGGAGCTGTTTTTT.

There are a few counts of this clonotype. The chain is built from TRBV28 and TRBJ2-3; 14 bases agree with TRBD2. The CDR3 contains 20 residues. Germline values: CDR1 MDHEN, CDR2 SYDVKM. The ends lost 6 bases at V and 2 bases at J; junction bases unmatched: 16. The CDR3 DNA reads TGTGCCAGCAGACCGACTAGCGGGAGGGCCTCGGCGCATGCCACAGATACGCAGTATTTT. Its protein product is CASRPTSGRASAHATDTQYF.

The chain uses TRBV20-1 and TRBJ2-3; tentative D call: TRBD2 (6 bases). CDR1 is DFQATT, CDR2 SNEGSKA, per germline (reference sequence). The CDR3 is made up of 15 amino acids. Trimming removed 4 bases at V and 6 bases at J, with 20 bases between. CDR3 in DNA: TGCAGTGCTACCCCCCCCGGGAGACGGTCGGATACGCAGTATTTT. Encoded protein: CSATPPGRRSDTQYF.

This clonotype was counted between two and nine times. V usage is TRBV30 and J usage is TRBJ1-6; 7 nucleotides line up with TRBD1. Per germline, CDR1 GTSNPN and CDR2 SVGIG (reference sequence). J lost 10 bases, V lost 1 base, and 10 bases had no gene match. The CDR3 totals 15 residues. The CDR3 sequence is CAWSGKTGKGSPLHF. The CDR3 DNA sequence: TGTGCCTGGAGTGGGAAGACAGGGAAGGGATCACCCCTCCACTTT. The full variable domain, with the rest looked up from reference TRBV30 and TRBJ1-6, is SQTIHQWPATLVQPVGSPLSLECTVEGTSNPNLYWYRQAAGRGLQLLFYSVGIGQISSEVPQNLSASRPQDRQFILSSKKLLLSDSGFYLCAWSGKTGKGSPLHFGNGTRLTVT.

This clonotype was detected ten times or more. V usage is TRBV11-1 and J usage is TRBJ1-2; no clear D gene. CDR3 length: 14 amino acids. Germline CDR1 and CDR2: SGHAT and FQDESV (reference sequence). V lost 1 base and J lost 2, with 8 bases in between. The CDR3 loop reads CASSLVGSNYGYTF. In DNA, the CDR3 is TGTGCCAGCAGCTTAGTCGGGTCGAACTATGGCTACACCTTC.

The chain is built from TRBV28 and TRBJ2-2, with D possibly matching TRBD1 (5 bases). The CDR3 is 16 amino acids. Trimming cost V 6 bases and J 2 bases, with 16 bases left between them. Germline-derived CDR1 and CDR2 are MDHEN and SYDVKM. As DNA, the CDR3 is TGTGCCAGCAGCTCCTTCAAAGGACACAACACCGGGGAGCTGTTTTTT. Amino acid sequence: CASSSFKGHNTGELFF.

This clonotype was counted many times. The J gene is TRBJ2-4, the V gene TRBV28; TRBD2 agrees at 7 bases. V was pared by 1 base and J by 2 bases, with 5 bases of the junction left unmatched. The germline gives CDR1 MDHEN, CDR2 SYDVKM. The CDR3 length is 16 residues. CDR3 nucleotides: TGTGCCAGCAGTTTATTCGGCGGGGGTACCAAAAACATTCAGTACTTC. This gives the protein CASSLFGGGTKNIQYF.

The sample holds a few counts of this clonotype. The gene calls are TRBV19 and TRBJ1-2; D remains unclear. V lost 3 bases and J 2 bases, leaving 10 bases between the germline ends. The CDR3 loop spans 14 amino acids. Germline assignment: CDR1 LNHDA and CDR2 SQIVND (reference sequence). CDR3 sequence reads: CASSISGRNYGYTF. The CDR3 bases are TGTGCCAGTAGTATTAGCGGACGGAACTATGGCTACACCTTC.

CDR3 bases: TGTGCCAGCAGTCTTTCCCTCCGACAGGTTAACTATGGCTACACCTTC. Its translation is CASSLSLRQVNYGYTF. The chain couples TRBV28 to TRBJ1-2; D is possibly TRBD1 (6 bases). V gave up 5 bases and J gave up 1 base, with 17 bases separating them. Per germline, CDR1 MDHEN and CDR2 SYDVKM. The CDR3 is 16 residues long.

The chain is built from TRBV20-1 and TRBJ2-1; D tentatively reads TRBD1 or TRBD2 (5 bases each). V lost 7 bases and J 4 bases, leaving 17 bases between the germline ends. The germline V gene encodes CDR1 DFQATT and CDR2 SNEGSKA (reference sequence). The CDR3 covers 14 residues. The DNA of the CDR3 is TGCAGTGGGACCACCGGGACGTTATACAATGAGCAGTTCTTC. Encoded protein: CSGTTGTLYNEQFF.

This clonotype was detected a few times. CDR3 sequence: CASSQDRRRGIYEQYF. The CDR3 DNA reads TGTGCCAGCAGCCAAGATCGGCGGAGGGGGATCTACGAGCAGTACTTC. J is TRBJ2-7 and V is TRBV4-2; D may be TRBD1 or TRBD2 (6 bases each). V lost 0 bases, J lost 3 bases, and 15 bases lay in between. CDR1 LGHNA and CDR2 YNFKEQ come from the germline V gene. This CDR3 is built from 16 residues.

This clonotype was seen at least ten times. The chain joins TRBV11-2 to TRBJ2-5, with D possibly TRBD1 on 6 matching bases. Germline CDR1 and CDR2: SGHAT and FQNNGV. The CDR3 totals 15 residues. V was trimmed by 2 bases and J by 0 bases, leaving 10 bases between them. Here the CDR3 DNA reads TGTGCCAGCAGCTTACAAAGGGGGAACCAAGAGACCCAGTACTTC. The encoded protein is CASSLQRGNQETQYF. Combining the CDR3 with reference TRBV11-2 and TRBJ2-5 gives the whole variable domain EAGVAQSPRYKIIEKRQSVAFWCNPISGHATLYWYQQILGQGPKLLIQFQNNGVVDDSQLPKDRFSAERLKGVDSTLKIQPAKLEDSAVYLCASSLQRGNQETQYFGPGTRLLVL.

V and J are TRBV9 and TRBJ2-7, with 8 bases aligning to TRBD1. This CDR3 is 14 amino acids long. J was trimmed by 3 bases and V by 5 bases; bases with no gene match: 7. Germline CDR1 reads SGDLS; CDR2 reads YYNGEE. The CDR3 DNA follows: TGTGCCAGCAGTGGACAGGGAGGCCTCTACGAGCAGTACTTC. It encodes CASSGQGGLYEQYF.